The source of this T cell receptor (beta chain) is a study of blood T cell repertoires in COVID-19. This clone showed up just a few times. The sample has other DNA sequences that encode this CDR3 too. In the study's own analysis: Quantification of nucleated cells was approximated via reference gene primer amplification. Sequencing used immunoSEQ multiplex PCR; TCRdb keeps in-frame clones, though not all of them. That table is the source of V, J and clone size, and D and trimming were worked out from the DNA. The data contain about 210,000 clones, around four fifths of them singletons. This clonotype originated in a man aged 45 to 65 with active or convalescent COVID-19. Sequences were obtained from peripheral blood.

The CDR3 is CASSSGLAGDYEQYF. As DNA, the CDR3 is TGTGCCAGCAGCTCGGGACTAGCGGGAGACTACGAGCAGTACTTC. The chain couples TRBV5-4 to TRBJ2-7, with 14 positions matching TRBD2. The CDR3 has 15 residues. The trim removed 3 bases at V and 3 bases at J, leaving 2 bases unmatched. Germline V lookup: CDR1 SGHNT, CDR2 YYREEE (reference sequence). Filled out from reference TRBV5-4 and TRBJ2-7, the complete variable domain reads ETGVTQSPTHLIKTRGQQVTLRCSSQSGHNTVSWYQQALGQGPQFIFQYYREEENGRGNFPPRFSGLQFPNYSSELNVNALELDDSALYLCASSSGLAGDYEQYFGPGTRLTVT.